A single T cell receptor beta chain is shown here with its context. There are 13 residues in the CDR3. V lost 1 base and J lost 4, with 10 bases in between. CDR1 and CDR2 (germline): DFQATT, SNEGSKA (reference sequence). The investigators amplified TCR beta CDR3 regions from RNA transcripts. The TCR CDR3 first-round RT-PCR relied on the HTBI primer set. Each CDR3 protein is one row after TCRdb ran MiXCR on the multiplex PCR reads. The table records hundreds of thousands of distinct CDR3 sequences, 16% of them present only once. These patients, aged 18 to 65, had recently diagnosed hyperthyroidism lasting under 2 months. Diagnoses were made from clinical symptoms, serum measures (thyroxine and TRAb), thyroid ultrasound and orbital computed tomography. This specimen comes from a study of T cells in Graves' hyperthyroidism and ophthalmopathy.

The J gene is TRBJ2-5, the V gene TRBV20-1; a weak D match, TRBD1 (6 bases). This receptor was obtained from a woman aged 18 to 35 with Graves' hyperthyroidism. Sequenced: blood. The CDR3 sequence: CSARARGRETQYF. The CDR3, as DNA: TGCAGTGCTAGAGCCAGGGGTAGAGAGACCCAGTACTTC.